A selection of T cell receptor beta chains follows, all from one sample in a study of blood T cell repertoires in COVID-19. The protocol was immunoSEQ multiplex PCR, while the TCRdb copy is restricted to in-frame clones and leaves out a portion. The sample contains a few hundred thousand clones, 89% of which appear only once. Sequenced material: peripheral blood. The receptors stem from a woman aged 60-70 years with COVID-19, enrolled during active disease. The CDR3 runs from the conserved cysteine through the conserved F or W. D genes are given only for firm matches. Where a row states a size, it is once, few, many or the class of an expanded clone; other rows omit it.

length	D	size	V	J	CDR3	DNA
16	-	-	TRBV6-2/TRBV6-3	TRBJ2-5	CASSYGLRSLGETQYF	TGTGCCAGCAGTTATGGACTCCGGTCCTTGGGAGAGACCCAGTACTTC
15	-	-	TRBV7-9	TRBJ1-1	CASSFSPTRNTEAFF	TGTGCCAGCAGCTTTTCCCCAACACGGAACACTGAAGCTTTCTTT
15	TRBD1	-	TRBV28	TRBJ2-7	CASSPPGTGRNEQYF	TGTGCCAGCAGCCCCCCCGGGACAGGTCGGAACGAGCAGTACTTC
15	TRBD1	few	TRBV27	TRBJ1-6	CASSLGGQGWSPLHF	TGTGCCAGCAGTTTAGGAGGACAGGGGTGGTCACCCCTCCACTTT
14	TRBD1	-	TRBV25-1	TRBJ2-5	CASSRQGAAETQYF	TGTGCCAGCAGCAGACAGGGGGCGGCGGAGACCCAGTACTTC
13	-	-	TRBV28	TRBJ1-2	CASIPDKGVGYTF	TGTGCCAGCATCCCGGACAAGGGCGTTGGCTACACCTTC
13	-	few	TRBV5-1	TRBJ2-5	CASSFSRVETQYF	TGCGCCAGCAGCTTTAGCAGGGTAGAGACCCAGTACTTC
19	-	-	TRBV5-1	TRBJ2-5	CASSSRQRSRFPPQETQYF	TGCGCCAGCAGTTCACGGCAACGTTCCAGGTTCCCCCCTCAAGAGACCCAGTACTTC
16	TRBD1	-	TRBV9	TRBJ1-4	CASSPTMDRVGEKLFF	TGTGCCAGCAGCCCTACAATGGACAGGGTGGGTGAAAAACTGTTTTTT
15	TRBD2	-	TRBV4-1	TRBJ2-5	CASSRAGGRQETQYF	TGCGCCAGCAGCCGAGCGGGGGGCCGTCAAGAGACCCAGTACTTC
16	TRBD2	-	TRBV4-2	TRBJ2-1	CASSPRTSGGYNEQFF	TGTGCCAGCAGCCCTAGGACTAGCGGGGGGTACAATGAGCAGTTCTTC
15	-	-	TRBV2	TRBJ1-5	CASGEGPYSNQPQHF	TGTGCCAGCGGGGAGGGGCCATATAGCAATCAGCCCCAGCATTTT
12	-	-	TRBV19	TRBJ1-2	CASSMAFYGYTF	TGTGCCAGTAGTATGGCATTCTATGGCTACACCTTC
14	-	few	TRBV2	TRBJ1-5	CASALDTLGRAQHF	TGTGCCAGCGCGTTGGACACCCTGGGAAGGGCCCAGCATTTT
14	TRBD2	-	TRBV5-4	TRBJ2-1	CASSSGGAMNEQFF	TGTGCCAGCAGCTCCGGGGGGGCAATGAATGAGCAGTTCTTC
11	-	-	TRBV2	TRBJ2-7	CASVGSGEQYF	TGTGCCAGCGTTGGTTCGGGCGAGCAGTACTTC
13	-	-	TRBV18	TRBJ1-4	CATSGRRDEKLFF	TGTGCCACCTCGGGGCGCCGGGATGAAAAACTGTTTTTT
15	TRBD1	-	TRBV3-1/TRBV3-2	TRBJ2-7	CASSQGQGFSYEQYF	TGTGCCAGCAGCCAAGGACAGGGGTTTTCCTACGAGCAGTACTTC
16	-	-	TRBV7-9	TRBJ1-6	CASSLERTLAASPLHF	TGTGCCAGCAGCTTAGAGAGGACACTCGCTGCTTCACCCCTCCACTTT
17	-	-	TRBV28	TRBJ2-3	CASSLWGGASQGDTQYF	TGTGCCAGCAGTTTATGGGGGGGAGCCAGTCAGGGAGATACGCAGTATTTT
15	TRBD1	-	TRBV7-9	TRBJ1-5	CASSLGTGGHQPQHF	TGTGCCAGCAGCTTAGGTACAGGGGGCCATCAGCCCCAGCATTTT
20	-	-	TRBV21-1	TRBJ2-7	CASSKDLGGSRSFSSYEQYF	TGTGCCAGCAGCAAAGATCTCGGGGGTAGTAGAAGCTTCAGCTCCTACGAGCAGTACTTC